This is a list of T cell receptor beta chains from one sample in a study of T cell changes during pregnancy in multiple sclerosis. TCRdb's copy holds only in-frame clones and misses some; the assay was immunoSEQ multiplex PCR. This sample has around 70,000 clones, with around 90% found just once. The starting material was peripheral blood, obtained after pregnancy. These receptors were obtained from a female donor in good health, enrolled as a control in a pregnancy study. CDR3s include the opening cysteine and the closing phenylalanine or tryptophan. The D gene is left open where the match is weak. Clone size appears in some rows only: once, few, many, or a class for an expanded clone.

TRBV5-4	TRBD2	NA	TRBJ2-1	TGTGCCAGCAGCAGTCTGGCGGGGGGAAACAATGAGCAGTTCTTC	CASSSLAGGNNEQFF
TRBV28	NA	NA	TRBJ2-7	TGTGCCAGCAGTTCGGGAGAGACGTCCTCCTACGAGCAGTACTTC	CASSSGETSSYEQYF
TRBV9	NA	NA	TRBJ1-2	TGTGCCAGCAGCGTAGGGGCCGAACCTAACTATGGCTACACCTTC	CASSVGAEPNYGYTF
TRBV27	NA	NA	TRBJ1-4	TGTGCCAGCAGTTACCAGGGGGAAAAACTGTTTTTT	CASSYQGEKLFF
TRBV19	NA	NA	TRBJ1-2	TGTGCCAGGAGCCGGACAAACCTGACCTTCTATGGCTACACCTTC	CARSRTNLTFYGYTF
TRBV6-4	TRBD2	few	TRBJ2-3	TGTGCCAGCAGTGACGGCAGCGGGGGGGGCACAGATACGCAGTATTTT	CASSDGSGGGTDTQYF
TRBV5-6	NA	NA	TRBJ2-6	TGTGCCAGCAGCTTGATGAGGTCTGGGGCCAACGTCCTGACTTTC	CASSLMRSGANVLTF
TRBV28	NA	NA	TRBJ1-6	TGTGCCAGCCGGAGGGAGGGGATCTATAATTCACCCCTCCACTTT	CASRREGIYNSPLHF
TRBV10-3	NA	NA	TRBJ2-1	TGTGCCATCAGTGAGGGGAGAGACAATGAGCAGTTCTTC	CAISEGRDNEQFF
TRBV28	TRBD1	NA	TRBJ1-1	TGTGCCAGCAGAAGGAGTTGGCGGCCTGACAGGGGGACTGAAGCTTTCTTT	CASRRSWRPDRGTEAFF
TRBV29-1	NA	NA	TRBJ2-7	TGCAGCGTTGCGACTAGTTCTGGGGAGCAGTACTTC	CSVATSSGEQYF
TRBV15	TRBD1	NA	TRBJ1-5	TGTGCCACCAGCAGGCCGGGACAGGGGATGAAGCCCCAGCATTTT	CATSRPGQGMKPQHF
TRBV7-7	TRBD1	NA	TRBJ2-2	TGTGCTAGCAGCTTAGGGGGCACGAACACCGGGGAGCTGTTTTTT	CASSLGGTNTGELFF
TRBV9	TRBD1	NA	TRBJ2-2	TGTGCCAGCAGCACCCAGGGGGCTCCCAACACCGGGGAGCTGTTTTTT	CASSTQGAPNTGELFF
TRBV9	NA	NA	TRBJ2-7	TGTGCCAGCAGCGTAGTTCCCAGGGACTACGAGCAGTACTTC	CASSVVPRDYEQYF
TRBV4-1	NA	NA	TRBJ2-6	TGCGCCAGCAGCCAATTCCCTCCAGAACAAGGAGGGAGGGGGGGGGCCAACGTCCTGACTTTC	CASSQFPPEQGGRGGANVLTF
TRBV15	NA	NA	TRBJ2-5	TGTGCCACCAGCCCCTTCGCGGGCGGGGGCGAGACCCAGTACTTC	CATSPFAGGGETQYF
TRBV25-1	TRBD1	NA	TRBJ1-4	TGTGCCAGCAGGCCGACAGGGAATGAAAAACTGTTTTTT	CASRPTGNEKLFF
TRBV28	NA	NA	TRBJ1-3	TGTGCCAGCATCTCAACAGGGTCTGGAAACACCATATATTTT	CASISTGSGNTIYF
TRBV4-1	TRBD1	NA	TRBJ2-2	TGCGCCAGCAGCCCAGACGGACAGGGGTACACCGGGGAGCTGTTTTTT	CASSPDGQGYTGELFF
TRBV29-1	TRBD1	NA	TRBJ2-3	TGCAGCGTTGAAGATTGGTTAGACAGGGGCGGCACAGATACGCAGTATTTT	CSVEDWLDRGGTDTQYF
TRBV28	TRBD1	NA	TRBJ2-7	TGTGCCAGCAGTTTAACAGGGGTCGAGCAGTACTTC	CASSLTGVEQYF
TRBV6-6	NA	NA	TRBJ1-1	TGTGCCAGCAGTTATCCGCAGGGCACTGAAGCTTTCTTT	CASSYPQGTEAFF
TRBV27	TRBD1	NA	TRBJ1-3	TGTGCCAGCAGTCTGACAGGGGATGGAAACACCATATATTTT	CASSLTGDGNTIYF
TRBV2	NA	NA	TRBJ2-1	TGTGCCAGCAGTGATTTGGGCGCTATTAATGAGCAGTTCTTC	CASSDLGAINEQFF
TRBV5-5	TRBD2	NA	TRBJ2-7	TGTGCCAGCAGCTTGTGGCTAGCGGGGGGCGGGCAGTACTTC	CASSLWLAGGGQYF
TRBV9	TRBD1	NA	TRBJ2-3	TGTGCCAGCAGCACCCCGGACAGGGGTCTGAGCACAGATACGCAGTATTTT	CASSTPDRGLSTDTQYF
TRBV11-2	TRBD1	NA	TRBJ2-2	TGTGCCAGCAGCTTAATCAGGGGGACCGGGGAGCTGTTTTTT	CASSLIRGTGELFF
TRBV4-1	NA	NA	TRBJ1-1	TGCGCCAGCAGCCAAGTCCGGGGGGAGACTGAAGCTTTCTTT	CASSQVRGETEAFF
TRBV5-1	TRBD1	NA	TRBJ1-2	TGCGCCAGCAGCTCAGGGGGCACTGGAGGTGGCTACACCTTC	CASSSGGTGGGYTF
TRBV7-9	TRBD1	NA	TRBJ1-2	TGTGCCAGCAGCGAAAGGGGACAGGGGGCACTTGGCTACACCTTC	CASSERGQGALGYTF
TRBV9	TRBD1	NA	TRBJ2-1	TGTGCCAGCAGCGTAGCCTTAGGACAGGGGGCAATCAACAATGAGCAGTTCTTC	CASSVALGQGAINNEQFF
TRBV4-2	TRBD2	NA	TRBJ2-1	TGTGCCAGCAGCCAAGAAAGGACTAGCGGGGAACCCTACAATGAGCAGTTCTTC	CASSQERTSGEPYNEQFF